The T cell receptor beta chain under discussion was sequenced for a study of blood T cell repertoires in COVID-19. Study-level background: The analysed material was cDNA or gDNA that came from T cells, B-cell-depleted T cells, or PBMCs.

In germline, CDR1 is KGHSH, CDR2 LQKENI. Trimming took off 5 bases at V and 3 bases at J, with 10 bases between the two ends. CDR3 length: 13 amino acids. Under the authors' procedure: Reference gene primer amplification yielded estimated nucleated cell counts. The data were produced by immunoSEQ multiplex PCR, yet TCRdb's version contains in-frame clones alone and is incomplete. From that table come the V and J calls and clone size; the DNA was used to work out D and trimming. Of more than 85,000 clones in the sample, roughly nine tenths were seen once. The TCR comes from a human donor in a cohort sampled during active COVID-19. Sequencing input: peripheral blood. The chain joins TRBV18 to TRBJ1-1; D might be TRBD1 (5 bases). The CDR3, as DNA: TGTGCCAGCTCAACGACAGAAGACACTGAAGCTTTCTTT. Residues: CASSTTEDTEAFF.